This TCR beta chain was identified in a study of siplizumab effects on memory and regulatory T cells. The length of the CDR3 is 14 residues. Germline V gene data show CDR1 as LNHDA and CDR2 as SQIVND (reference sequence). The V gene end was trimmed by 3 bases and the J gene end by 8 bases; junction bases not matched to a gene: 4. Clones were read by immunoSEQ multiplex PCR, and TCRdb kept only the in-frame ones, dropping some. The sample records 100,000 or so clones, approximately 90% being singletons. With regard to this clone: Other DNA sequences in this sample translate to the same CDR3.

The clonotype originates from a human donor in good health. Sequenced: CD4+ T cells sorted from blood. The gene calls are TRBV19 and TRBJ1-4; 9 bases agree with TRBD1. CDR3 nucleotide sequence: TGTGCCAGTAGTATCGGGACAGGGCCCGAAAAACTGTTTTTT. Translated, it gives CASSIGTGPEKLFF.